The sample holds one count of the clone carrying this T cell receptor beta chain. This sample was taken from a study of CD8 T cells in Susac syndrome. CD8+ and CD4+ blood T cells underwent TCR beta sequencing. The RNA, roughly 0.5 to 1 ug, was put through reverse transcription using random hexamers. TCRdb recomputed calls from the immunoSEQ multiplex PCR reads with MiXCR, one row per CDR3 protein. The sample contains some 120,000 distinct CDR3 sequences, about 94% of which appear only once. The TCR was taken from a human donor with multiple sclerosis. Sequenced material: CD4+ T cells from PBMCs.

DNA for the CDR3: TGTGCCAGCAGCGTCCCTGGTCTTTCGGGGACCCAGTACTTC. Translation gives CASSVPGLSGTQYF. The chain has TRBV13 and TRBJ2-5; D is unresolved. Deletions cut 5 bases from V and 7 bases from J, with 17 bases between. CDR3 length: 14 amino acids. Germline loops: CDR1 PRHDT, CDR2 FYEKMQ (reference sequence).